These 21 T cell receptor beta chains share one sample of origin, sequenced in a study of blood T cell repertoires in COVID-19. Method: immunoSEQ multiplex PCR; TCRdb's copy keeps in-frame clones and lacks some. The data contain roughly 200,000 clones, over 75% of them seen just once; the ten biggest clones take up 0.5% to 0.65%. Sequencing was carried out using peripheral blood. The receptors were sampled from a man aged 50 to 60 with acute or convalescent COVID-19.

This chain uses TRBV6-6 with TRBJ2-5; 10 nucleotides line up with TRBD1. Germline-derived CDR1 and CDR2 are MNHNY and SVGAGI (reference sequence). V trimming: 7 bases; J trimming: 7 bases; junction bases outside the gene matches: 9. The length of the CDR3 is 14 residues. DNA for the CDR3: TGTGCCAGCAAAGCCGGGACAGGGGACGGGACCCAGTACTTC. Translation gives CASKAGTGDGTQYF.

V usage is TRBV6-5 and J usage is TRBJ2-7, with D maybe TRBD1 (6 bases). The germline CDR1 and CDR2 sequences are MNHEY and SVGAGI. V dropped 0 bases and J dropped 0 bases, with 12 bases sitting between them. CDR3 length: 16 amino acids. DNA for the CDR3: TGTGCCAGCAGTTACTCGTTCGGACAGAACTCCTACGAGCAGTACTTC. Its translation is CASSYSFGQNSYEQYF.

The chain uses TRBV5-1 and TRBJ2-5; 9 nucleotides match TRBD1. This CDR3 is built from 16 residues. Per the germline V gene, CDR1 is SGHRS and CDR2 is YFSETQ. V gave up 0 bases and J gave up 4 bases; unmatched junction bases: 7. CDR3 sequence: CASSLEGVQGAETQYF. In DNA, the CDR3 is TGCGCCAGCAGCTTGGAGGGGGTACAGGGGGCAGAGACCCAGTACTTC.

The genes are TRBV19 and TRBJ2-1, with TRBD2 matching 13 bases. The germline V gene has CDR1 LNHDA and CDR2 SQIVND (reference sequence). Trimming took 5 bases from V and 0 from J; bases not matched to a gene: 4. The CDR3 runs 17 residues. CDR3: CASSRLAGGSSYNEQFF. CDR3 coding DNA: TGTGCCAGTAGTCGACTAGCGGGGGGCAGCTCCTACAATGAGCAGTTCTTC.

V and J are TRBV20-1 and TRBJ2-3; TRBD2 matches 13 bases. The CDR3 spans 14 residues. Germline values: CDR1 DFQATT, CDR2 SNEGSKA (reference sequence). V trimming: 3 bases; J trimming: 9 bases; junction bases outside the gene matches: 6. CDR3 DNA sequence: TGCAGTGCTAGTCGACTAGCGGGAGGTGTAACGCAGTATTTT. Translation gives CSASRLAGGVTQYF.

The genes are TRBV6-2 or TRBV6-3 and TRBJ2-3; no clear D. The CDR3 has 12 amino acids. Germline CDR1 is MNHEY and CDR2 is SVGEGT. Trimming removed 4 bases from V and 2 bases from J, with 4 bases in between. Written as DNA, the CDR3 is TGTGCCAGCAGTTCCATCACAGATACGCAGTATTTT. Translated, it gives CASSSITDTQYF.

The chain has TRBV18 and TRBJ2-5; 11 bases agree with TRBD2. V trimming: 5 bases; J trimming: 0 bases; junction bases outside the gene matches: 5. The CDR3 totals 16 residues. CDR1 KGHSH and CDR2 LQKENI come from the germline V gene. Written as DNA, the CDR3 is TGTGCCAGCTCATCCCGGACTAGCGGGTACCAAGAGACCCAGTACTTC. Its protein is CASSSRTSGYQETQYF.

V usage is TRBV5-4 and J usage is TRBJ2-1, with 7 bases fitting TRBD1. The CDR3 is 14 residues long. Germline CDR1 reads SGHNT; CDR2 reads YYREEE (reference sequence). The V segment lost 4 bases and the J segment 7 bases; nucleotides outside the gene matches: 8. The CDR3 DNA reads TGTGCCAGCAGCCTCCCCGGGACAGTTAATGAGCAGTTCTTC. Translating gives CASSLPGTVNEQFF.

CDR3 sequence: CASSLGPQGAYNEQFF. DNA of the CDR3: TGTGCCAGCAGCTTAGGACCGCAGGGGGCCTACAATGAGCAGTTCTTC. The chain links TRBV7-2 to TRBJ2-1; 7 nucleotides agree with TRBD1. In germline, CDR1 is SGHTA, CDR2 FQGNSA. This CDR3 is built from 16 residues. V was clipped by 1 base and J by 2 bases; unmatched bases: 5.

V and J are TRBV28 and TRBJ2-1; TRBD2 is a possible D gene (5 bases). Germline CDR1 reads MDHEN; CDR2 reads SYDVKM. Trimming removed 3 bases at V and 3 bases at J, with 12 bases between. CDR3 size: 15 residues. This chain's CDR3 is CASSLSGVGYNEQFF. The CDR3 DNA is TGTGCCAGCAGTTTGTCCGGGGTCGGCTACAATGAGCAGTTCTTC.

CDR3 nucleotide sequence: TGTGCCAGCAGAAAAGCGGGAGAGAGGGCCTACGAGCAGTACTTC. Amino acid sequence: CASRKAGERAYEQYF. The chain employs TRBV27 and TRBJ2-7, with TRBD2 identical over 8 bases. V shed 6 bases and J 2 bases; nucleotides not matched to a gene: 9. The CDR3 covers 15 residues. CDR1 MNHEY and CDR2 SMNVEV come from the germline V gene (reference sequence).

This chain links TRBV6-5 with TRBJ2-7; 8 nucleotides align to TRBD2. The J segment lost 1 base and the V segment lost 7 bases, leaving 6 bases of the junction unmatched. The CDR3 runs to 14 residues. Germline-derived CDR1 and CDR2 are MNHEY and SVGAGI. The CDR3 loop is CASMNGGASYEQYV. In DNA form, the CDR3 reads TGTGCCAGCATGAACGGGGGGGCGTCCTACGAGCAGTACGTC.

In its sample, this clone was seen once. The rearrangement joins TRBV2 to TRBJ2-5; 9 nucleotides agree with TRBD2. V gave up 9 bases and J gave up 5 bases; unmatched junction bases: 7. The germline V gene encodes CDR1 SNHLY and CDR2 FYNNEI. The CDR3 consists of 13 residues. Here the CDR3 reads CASATSGLETQYF. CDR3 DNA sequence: TGTGCCAGTGCGACTAGCGGTCTTGAGACCCAGTACTTC.

CDR3 coding DNA: TGTGCCAGCAGCCAAGCCGCCGGCGTCTCGGGTACGCAGTATTTT. Translated: CASSQAAGVSGTQYF. The V and J genes are TRBV6-5 and TRBJ2-3, with unresolved D. Germline V gene data show CDR1 as MNHEY and CDR2 as SVGAGI. The V and J ends lost 6 bases and 8 bases respectively, with 21 bases between them. The CDR3 is 15 residues long.

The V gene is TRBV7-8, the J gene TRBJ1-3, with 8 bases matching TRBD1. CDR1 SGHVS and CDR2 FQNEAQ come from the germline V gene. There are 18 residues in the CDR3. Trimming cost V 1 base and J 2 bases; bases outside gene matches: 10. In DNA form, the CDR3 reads TGTGCCAGCAGCTTAGAGCTAGACAGGGGAGTTCCTGGAAACACCATATATTTT. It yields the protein CASSLELDRGVPGNTIYF.

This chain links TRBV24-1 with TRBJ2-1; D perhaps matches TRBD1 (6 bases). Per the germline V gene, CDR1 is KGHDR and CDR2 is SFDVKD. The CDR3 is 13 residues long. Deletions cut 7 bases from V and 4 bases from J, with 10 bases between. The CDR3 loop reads CATSTTGYNEQFF. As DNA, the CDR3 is TGTGCCACCAGCACCACAGGGTACAATGAGCAGTTCTTC.

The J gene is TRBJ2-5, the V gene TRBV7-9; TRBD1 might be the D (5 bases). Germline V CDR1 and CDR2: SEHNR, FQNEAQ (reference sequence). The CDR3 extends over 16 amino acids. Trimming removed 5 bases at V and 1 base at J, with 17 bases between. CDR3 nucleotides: TGTGCCAGCAGCCCACCCCCCCCACAGGCCCAAGAGACCCAGTACTTC. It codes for CASSPPPPQAQETQYF.

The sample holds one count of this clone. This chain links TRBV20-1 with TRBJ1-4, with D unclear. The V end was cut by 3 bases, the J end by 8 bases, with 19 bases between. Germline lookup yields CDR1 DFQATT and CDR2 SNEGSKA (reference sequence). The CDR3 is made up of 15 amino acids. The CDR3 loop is CSASTPERAAEKLFF. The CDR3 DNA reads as TGCAGTGCTAGTACCCCCGAGAGGGCGGCGGAAAAACTGTTTTTT.

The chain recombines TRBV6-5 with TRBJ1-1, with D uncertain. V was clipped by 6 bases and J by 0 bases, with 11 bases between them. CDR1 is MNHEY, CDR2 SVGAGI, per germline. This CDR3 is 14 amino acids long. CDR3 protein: CASSLDTMNTEAFF. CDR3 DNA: TGTGCCAGCAGCCTCGACACCATGAACACTGAAGCTTTCTTT.

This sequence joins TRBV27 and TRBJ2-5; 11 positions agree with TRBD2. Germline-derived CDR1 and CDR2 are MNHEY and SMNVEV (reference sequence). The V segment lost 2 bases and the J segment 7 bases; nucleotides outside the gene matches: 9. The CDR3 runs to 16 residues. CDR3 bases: TGTGCCAGCAGTTTAGGGCTTAGCGGGGGGGCCGTGACCCAGTACTTC. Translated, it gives CASSLGLSGGAVTQYF.

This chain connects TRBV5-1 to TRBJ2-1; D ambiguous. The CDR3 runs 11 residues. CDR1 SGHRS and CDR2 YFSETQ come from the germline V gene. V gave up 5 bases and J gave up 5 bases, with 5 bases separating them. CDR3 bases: TGCGCCAGCAGTAGAAACAATGAGCAGTTCTTC. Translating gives CASSRNNEQFF.